The 27 T cell receptor beta chains in this list originate from one sample, sequenced in a study of CD8 T cells in Susac syndrome. Reverse transcription used roughly 0.45 to 1 ug RNA and random hexamers. A single record per CDR3 protein comes from TCRdb applying MiXCR to the immunoSEQ multiplex PCR reads. This table has around 80,000 distinct CDR3 sequences, 90% to 95% appearing once. Material for sequencing was CD8+ T cells from PBMCs. All receptors come from a human donor with multiple sclerosis.

The chain recombines TRBV27 with TRBJ1-2; D uncertain. Trimming took 4 bases from V and 2 from J, leaving 8 bases between them. The germline V gene encodes CDR1 MNHEY and CDR2 SMNVEV (reference sequence). This CDR3 contains 13 residues. This CDR3 is CASSYTANYGYTF. The CDR3 nucleotides read TGTGCCAGCAGTTACACAGCCAACTATGGCTACACCTTC.

V and J are TRBV20-1 and TRBJ1-1, with D hard to call. Germline V gene lookup returns CDR1 DFQATT and CDR2 SNEGSKA (reference sequence). The CDR3 runs to 13 residues. Trimming removed 6 bases at V and 0 bases at J, with 11 bases between. CDR3 sequence reads: CSADRELNTEAFF. Written as DNA, the CDR3 is TGCAGTGCCGATAGAGAGTTGAACACTGAAGCTTTCTTT.

The chain joins TRBV7-9 to TRBJ2-1; maybe TRBD2 (5 bases). The CDR3 loop spans 14 amino acids. Germline V gene lookup returns CDR1 SEHNR and CDR2 FQNEAQ (reference sequence). V lost 0 bases, J lost 9 bases, and 12 bases lay in between. The CDR3: CASSLAASPAEQFF. In DNA form, the CDR3 reads TGTGCCAGCAGCTTAGCGGCTAGCCCGGCTGAGCAGTTCTTC.

V usage is TRBV6-4 and J usage is TRBJ2-1, with 14 bases fitting TRBD2. The germline V gene has CDR1 MRHNA and CDR2 SNTAGT. The CDR3 spans 15 residues. V shed 5 bases and J 6 bases; nucleotides not matched to a gene: 3. The CDR3 region has the DNA TGTGCCAGCAGTCTGACTAGCGGGGGGGTCAATGAGCAGTTCTTC. As protein: CASSLTSGGVNEQFF.

This clonotype has only a few counts. J is TRBJ2-2 and V is TRBV10-3; D remains ambiguous. Germline V gives CDR1 ENHRY, CDR2 SYGVKD. The CDR3 sequence is 13 residues long. Between the trimmed V and J ends, which lost 0 bases and 8 bases, there was a span of 7 bases. The CDR3 reads CAISESSPGELFF. The CDR3, as DNA: TGTGCCATCAGTGAGTCCTCTCCTGGGGAGCTGTTTTTT.

This chain connects TRBV20-1 to TRBJ1-4, with 7 bases that match TRBD1. Trimming removed 3 bases from V and 0 bases from J; junction bases left unmatched: 4. This CDR3 is 15 amino acids long. Germline loops: CDR1 DFQATT, CDR2 SNEGSKA (reference sequence). DNA for the CDR3: TGCAGTGCTAGCGGACAGGTCTCAACTAATGAAAAACTGTTTTTT. Translating gives CSASGQVSTNEKLFF.

The rearrangement links TRBV30 to TRBJ2-2; no definite D call. The CDR3 consists of 13 residues. The V and J ends lost 2 bases and 1 base respectively, with 5 bases between them. Looked up from germline, CDR1 is GTSNPN and CDR2 is SVGIG (reference sequence). For the CDR3, the DNA is TGTGCCTGGAGTAGGGTGAACACCGGGGAGCTGTTTTTT. Protein product: CAWSRVNTGELFF. Variable domain in full (rest from reference TRBV30 and TRBJ2-2): SQTIHQWPATLVQPVGSPLSLECTVEGTSNPNLYWYRQAAGRGLQLLFYSVGIGQISSEVPQNLSASRPQDRQFILSSKKLLLSDSGFYLCAWSRVNTGELFFGEGSRLTVL.

V gene TRBV5-6 combines with J gene TRBJ1-2; a possible D gene is TRBD1 (6 bases). Deletions cut 0 bases from V and 1 base from J, with 19 bases between. The CDR3 sequence is 18 residues long. The germline CDR1 and CDR2 sequences are SGHDT and YYEEEE. The CDR3 nucleotides read TGTGCCAGCAGCTTGGAGGGGACACAGTTCCATTTTAACTATGGCTACACCTTC. As protein: CASSLEGTQFHFNYGYTF.

The chain links TRBV19 to TRBJ2-1; D is uncertain. The CDR3 totals 16 residues. Germline V gene lookup returns CDR1 LNHDA and CDR2 SQIVND (reference sequence). V lost 7 bases to trimming and J lost 5 bases, with 21 bases between them. The CDR3 bases are TGTGCCAGTAAAGTCTCGAGGCTGCACCCCGACAATGAGCAGTTCTTC. Translation gives CASKVSRLHPDNEQFF.

V and J are TRBV30 and TRBJ2-3; D is perhaps TRBD1 or TRBD2 (7 bases each). The germline V and J ends were trimmed by 4 bases and 2 bases, with 16 bases remaining between them. This CDR3 is 15 amino acids long. CDR1 and CDR2 (germline): GTSNPN, SVGIG (reference sequence). CDR3 sequence (DNA): TGTGCCTGGACCGTCCAGGGGGGGCCCACAGATACGCAGTATTTT. Protein product: CAWTVQGGPTDTQYF.

The rearrangement links TRBV27 to TRBJ2-5; TRBD1 is a possible D gene (6 bases). The V end was cut by 5 bases, the J end by 5 bases, with 18 bases between. CDR3 length: 15 residues. Germline V gene lookup returns CDR1 MNHEY and CDR2 SMNVEV (reference sequence). Here the CDR3 reads CASSMVQGIEETQYF. The CDR3 DNA is TGTGCCAGCAGTATGGTCCAGGGGATCGAGGAGACCCAGTACTTC.

The rearrangement links TRBV3-1 to TRBJ1-1, with D hard to call. The V and J ends lost 1 base and 7 bases respectively, with 10 bases between them. Germline V lookup: CDR1 LGHDT, CDR2 YNNKEL (reference sequence). The CDR3 covers 13 residues. In DNA, the CDR3 is TGTGCCAGCAGCCAAGCAGGCAAGATTGAAGCTTTCTTT. Translating it yields CASSQAGKIEAFF.

Comments on this clonotype: One end of the junction is discordant with germline, which a read error may explain. This chain connects TRBV3-1 to TRBJ1-1; D gene ambiguous. This CDR3 spans 12 amino acids. The germline CDR1 and CDR2 sequences are LGHDT and YNNKEL (reference sequence). The DNA for the CDR3 is TGTGCCAGCAGGCAGATGAACACTGAAGTTTTCTTT. This codes for CASRQMNTEVFF.

The J gene is TRBJ2-1, the V gene TRBV5-6; no firm D call. The CDR3 extends over 13 amino acids. CDR1 is SGHDT, CDR2 YYEEEE, per germline. Deletions cut 0 bases from V and 9 bases from J, with 10 bases between. The CDR3 nucleotides read TGTGCCAGCAGCTTGGCCGGGTGGGGTGAGCAGTTCTTC. Protein: CASSLAGWGEQFF.

This sequence joins TRBV6-5 and TRBJ2-3; TRBD2 aligns across 7 bases. Germline loops: CDR1 MNHEY, CDR2 SVGAGI. V shed 11 bases, J shed 5 bases, and the junction held 13 bases outside the gene matches. CDR3 size: 14 residues. This CDR3 is CASWGGGPVDTQYF. CDR3 nucleotides: TGTGCCTCCTGGGGGGGAGGGCCTGTAGATACGCAGTATTTT.

The chain has TRBV19 and TRBJ1-2; a weak D match, TRBD1 (5 bases). V was shortened by 7 bases and J by 8 bases, with 14 bases between the two germline ends. The CDR3 covers 12 residues. Germline V gene sequence: CDR1 LNHDA, CDR2 SQIVND (reference sequence). CDR3 in DNA: TGTGCCAGTACTGACAGCCCTGGGGGCTACACCTTC. Translation: CASTDSPGGYTF.

The J gene is TRBJ2-2, the V gene TRBV20-1, with 10 bases lining up with TRBD1. The CDR3 consists of 16 residues. V trimming: 5 bases; J trimming: 4 bases; junction bases outside the gene matches: 10. The V gene's germline CDR1 is DFQATT and CDR2 SNEGSKA (reference sequence). Here the CDR3 reads CSAPPPGQGITGELFF. The CDR3 coding sequence is TGCAGTGCTCCCCCTCCGGGACAGGGGATCACCGGGGAGCTGTTTTTT.

This clonotype appeared a single time. The rearrangement links TRBV20-1 to TRBJ2-2; D not certain. The CDR3 is 16 amino acids. Germline V CDR1 and CDR2: DFQATT, SNEGSKA (reference sequence). The V end lost 6 bases, the J end lost 1 base, and 18 bases lay between the germline ends. This CDR3 reads CSAECPGQKNTGELFF. In DNA form, the CDR3 reads TGCAGTGCCGAATGCCCCGGGCAGAAGAACACCGGGGAGCTGTTTTTT.

V and J are TRBV5-1 and TRBJ2-7; TRBD1 agrees at 9 bases. CDR3 length: 15 residues. Germline lookup yields CDR1 SGHRS and CDR2 YFSETQ. The V and J ends lost 2 bases and 5 bases, in that order; junction bases with no gene match: 8. The CDR3 protein is CASSLTGTGFHEQYF. The CDR3 coding sequence is TGCGCCAGCAGCTTAACCGGGACAGGGTTCCACGAGCAGTACTTC. The full variable domain, completed using reference TRBV5-1 and TRBJ2-7, is KAGVTQTPRYLIKTRGQQVTLSCSPISGHRSVSWYQQTPGQGLQFLFEYFSETQRNKGNFPGRFSGRQFSNSRSEMNVSTLELGDSALYLCASSLTGTGFHEQYFGPGTRLTVT.

The J gene is TRBJ2-1, the V gene TRBV5-6; possibly TRBD2 for D (5 bases). CDR3 length: 16 amino acids. The germline V gene has CDR1 SGHDT and CDR2 YYEEEE. The germline V and J ends were trimmed by 2 bases and 4 bases, with 16 bases remaining between them. The CDR3 loop reads CASSFGSGLVYNEQFF. CDR3 bases: TGTGCCAGCAGCTTCGGATCGGGATTAGTATACAATGAGCAGTTCTTC.

This rearrangement joins TRBV18 to TRBJ1-5; D gene uncertain. CDR3 length: 15 amino acids. The germline CDR1 and CDR2 sequences are KGHSH and LQKENI. V was trimmed by 2 bases and J by 0 bases, leaving 8 bases between them. For the CDR3, the DNA is TGTGCCAGCTCACCATCCGGGGATAGCAATCAGCCCCAGCATTTT. Its protein is CASSPSGDSNQPQHF.

The chain couples TRBV29-1 to TRBJ2-7; 7 bases are a match to TRBD2. The CDR3 length is 16 residues. CDR1 SQVTM and CDR2 ANQGSEA come from the germline V gene. The V segment lost 4 bases and the J segment 1 base; nucleotides outside the gene matches: 13. This chain's CDR3 is CSVGDPGGAGSYEQYF. CDR3 sequence (DNA): TGCAGCGTTGGGGACCCGGGGGGAGCGGGTTCCTACGAGCAGTACTTC.

The chain carries TRBV9 and TRBJ2-1; D uncertain. CDR1 is SGDLS and CDR2 is YYNGEE in the germline V gene. CDR3 length equals 14 residues. V lost 3 bases and J 10 bases, leaving 17 bases between the germline ends. This chain's CDR3 is CASSGPLSHAEQFF. The CDR3 DNA sequence: TGTGCCAGCAGCGGGCCACTAAGCCATGCCGAGCAGTTCTTC.

This sequence joins TRBV12-3 or TRBV12-4 and TRBJ2-3; TRBD2 matches at 11 bases. This CDR3 region has 19 residues. The V and J ends lost 3 bases and 2 bases, in that order; junction bases with no gene match: 13. CDR3 nucleotides: TGTGCCAGCAGTTTTTCGGGGCTAGCGGGAGGTGCTGACACAGATACGCAGTATTTT. Its translation: CASSFSGLAGGADTDTQYF.

The rearrangement joins TRBV28 to TRBJ1-2; D gene unclear. Trimming shortened V by 2 bases and J by 7 bases, and 8 bases separated the two germline ends. Germline V CDR1 and CDR2: MDHEN, SYDVKM. The length of the CDR3 is 12 residues. CDR3 sequence reads: CASSLEQTGYTF. CDR3 coding DNA: TGTGCCAGCAGTTTAGAACAAACTGGCTACACCTTC.

The rearrangement uses TRBV28 and TRBJ1-2; D ambiguous. V was clipped by 5 bases and J by 5 bases, with 12 bases between them. From germline, CDR1 is MDHEN and CDR2 SYDVKM. This CDR3 is 13 amino acids long. CDR3 residues: CASSRYQAYGYTF. The CDR3 DNA is TGTGCCAGCAGTCGATACCAGGCGTATGGCTACACCTTC.

This chain links TRBV6-5 with TRBJ2-7; 9 nucleotides match TRBD1. With V trimmed by 7 bases and J by 2 bases, 3 bases remained unmatched. CDR1 and CDR2 (germline): MNHEY, SVGAGI. The CDR3 consists of 13 residues. The CDR3 nucleotides are TGTGCCAGCAAGGGACAGGGAGCCTACGAGCAGTACTTC. Its translation is CASKGQGAYEQYF.